A single sample is the source of the 17 T cell receptor beta chains below, sequenced in a study of early T cells in non-severe SARS-CoV-2 infection. TCRdb used MiXCR to reprocess the 5' RACE reads, holding one entry per CDR3 protein. The sample shows 70,000 to 75,000 distinct CDR3 sequences, roughly 13% of them seen only once. Source material: whole blood. The origin of the receptors is an adult who was a healthcare worker with PCR-confirmed SARS-CoV-2 infection or an uninfected control (not recorded which).

This clonotype was seen a few times. V usage is TRBV12-3 or TRBV12-4 and J usage is TRBJ2-5; 10 positions agree with TRBD1. This CDR3 region has 15 residues. Trimming removed 4 bases from V and 4 bases from J; junction bases left unmatched: 6. The CDR3 sequence: CASSSGTGVRETQYF. DNA of the CDR3: TGTGCCAGCAGTTCCGGGACAGGGGTGCGAGAGACCCAGTACTTC.

The chain is built from TRBV11-2 and TRBJ1-1; no definite D call. There are 14 residues in the CDR3. V was shortened by 2 bases and J by 1 base, with 8 bases between the two germline ends. The germline V gene encodes CDR1 SGHAT and CDR2 FQNNGV. CDR3 sequence: CASSLIRGNTEAFF. CDR3 sequence (DNA): TGTGCCAGCAGCTTAATTCGGGGGAACACTGAAGCTTTCTTT.

In this sample, this clonotype turned up many times. The chain is built from TRBV19 and TRBJ1-4; D gene ambiguous. The ends were cut back, 6 bases at V and 8 bases at J, with 13 bases in the middle. CDR1 and CDR2 (germline): LNHDA, SQIVND (reference sequence). The length of the CDR3 is 13 residues. CDR3 amino acids: CASSATEKEKLFF. The CDR3 region has the DNA TGTGCCAGTAGCGCCACGGAAAAAGAAAAACTGTTTTTT.

This clonotype was found many times. The chain couples TRBV29-1 to TRBJ2-2, with 9 bases identical to TRBD1. Germline-derived CDR1 and CDR2 are SQVTM and ANQGSEA. The length of the CDR3 is 14 residues. V lost 6 bases, J lost 4 bases, and 6 bases stayed unmatched. The CDR3 bases are TGCAGCGTCCATGACAGGGGGATCACCGGGGAGCTGTTTTTT. It is translated as CSVHDRGITGELFF.

This clonotype occurred a few times. The CDR3 nucleotides read TGTGCCAGTTTAGACGGACTACACACAGATACGCAGTATTTT. As protein: CASLDGLHTDTQYF. This chain connects TRBV2 to TRBJ2-3; TRBD2 is a possible D gene (6 bases). The germline gives CDR1 SNHLY, CDR2 FYNNEI. V shed 9 bases and J shed 2 bases, with 15 bases lying between them. This CDR3 is 14 amino acids long.

In its sample, this clonotype was seen a few times. The chain carries TRBV18 and TRBJ2-3; 12 positions agree with TRBD2. Germline trimming cut 5 bases from V and 4 bases from J; bases unmatched to any gene: 7. Germline CDR1 is KGHSH and CDR2 is LQKENI. The CDR3 length is 16 residues. This chain's CDR3 is CASSTATSGGSDTQYF. Here the CDR3 DNA reads TGTGCCAGCTCAACCGCTACTAGCGGGGGGTCAGATACGCAGTATTTT.

This clonotype was recorded at least ten times. This rearrangement joins TRBV6-5 to TRBJ1-6, with TRBD1 as a possible D gene (6 bases). There are 17 residues in the CDR3. The germline V and J ends were trimmed by 6 bases and 10 bases, with 25 bases remaining between them. The germline V gene has CDR1 MNHEY and CDR2 SVGAGI. This chain's CDR3 is CASSLRNRATFGSPLHF. Here the CDR3 DNA reads TGTGCCAGCAGCCTAAGAAACAGGGCGACTTTTGGGTCACCCCTCCACTTT.

CDR3 nucleotides: TGTGCCAGCAGCCAAGGAGCGGTGCAAGAGACCCAGTACTTC. Its protein product is CASSQGAVQETQYF. V gene TRBV3-1 combines with J gene TRBJ2-5, with D possibly being TRBD2 (5 bases). CDR1 is LGHDT and CDR2 is YNNKEL in the germline V gene (reference sequence). V shed 1 base and J shed 2 bases, with 8 bases lying between them. The CDR3 is made up of 14 amino acids.

Many counts were recorded for this clonotype. The rearrangement links TRBV7-3 to TRBJ2-2, with 7 nucleotides matching TRBD2. Germline loops: CDR1 SGHTA, CDR2 FQGTGA. Trimming removed 9 bases from V and 3 bases from J; junction bases left unmatched: 7. CDR3 length: 14 residues. The CDR3 spells CASASGTYTGELFF. Written as DNA, the CDR3 is TGTGCCAGTGCCAGCGGGACCTACACCGGGGAGCTGTTTTTT.

The sample holds a few counts of this clonotype. The chain links TRBV6-1 to TRBJ2-6; 10 positions match TRBD1. Germline V CDR1 and CDR2: MNHNS, SASEGT. This CDR3 comprises 19 residues. The V segment lost 3 bases and the J segment 3 bases; nucleotides outside the gene matches: 11. This CDR3 reads CASSDPRQGAHSGANVLTF. Here the CDR3 DNA reads TGTGCCAGCAGTGACCCCAGACAGGGGGCCCATAGTGGGGCCAACGTCCTGACTTTC.

This clonotype was observed at least ten times. This chain links TRBV29-1 with TRBJ1-2; weak D call: TRBD1 (6 bases). CDR3 size: 14 residues. CDR1 SQVTM and CDR2 ANQGSEA come from the germline V gene. V was trimmed by 4 bases and J by 3 bases, leaving 15 bases between them. The CDR3 loop reads CSVGGQPRDYGYTF. For the CDR3, the DNA is TGCAGCGTTGGAGGACAGCCTAGGGACTATGGCTACACCTTC.

This clonotype was seen ten or more times. The chain employs TRBV9 and TRBJ1-1; D gene ambiguous. Germline assignment: CDR1 SGDLS and CDR2 YYNGEE. V lost 5 bases and J lost 11, with 16 bases in between. The CDR3 consists of 12 residues. The CDR3 nucleotides are TGTGCCAGCAGTCCAGACGTGGGGTCGGCTTTCTTT. As protein: CASSPDVGSAFF. Filled out from reference TRBV9 and TRBJ1-1, the complete variable domain reads DSGVTQTPKHLITATGQRVTLRCSPRSGDLSVYWYQQSLDQGLQFLIQYYNGEERAKGNILERFSAQQFPDLHSELNLSSLELGDSALYFCASSPDVGSAFFGQGTRLTVV.

The chain is built from TRBV6-2 or TRBV6-3 and TRBJ1-1, with 8 positions matching TRBD1. The CDR3 has 13 residues. V was pared by 5 bases and J by 5 bases, with 4 bases of the junction left unmatched. The germline CDR1 and CDR2 sequences are MNHEY and SVGEGT. The DNA of the CDR3 is TGTGCCAGCAGTCAAACAGGGGGGACTGAAGCTTTCTTT. Residues: CASSQTGGTEAFF.

This clonotype was counted only a few times. The rearrangement joins TRBV6-5 to TRBJ2-1; 7 nucleotides agree with TRBD2. CDR1 and CDR2 from the germline V gene are MNHEY and SVGAGI. This CDR3 comprises 15 residues. The V gene end was trimmed by 4 bases and the J gene end by 5 bases; junction bases not matched to a gene: 8. The CDR3, as DNA: TGTGCCAGCAGTTCCCACGGGACTACGCACAATGAGCAGTTCTTC. Amino acid sequence: CASSSHGTTHNEQFF.

This clonotype was seen only a few times. V and J are TRBV7-9 and TRBJ1-6; perhaps TRBD1 as D (6 bases). Trimming cost V 6 bases and J 6 bases, with 12 bases left between them. This CDR3 has 14 amino acids. In germline, CDR1 is SEHNR, CDR2 FQNEAQ (reference sequence). CDR3 loop: CASSYTGSNSPLHF. The CDR3 bases are TGTGCCAGCAGTTACACAGGGAGTAATTCACCCCTCCACTTT.

A few counts support this clonotype. The V and J genes are TRBV15 and TRBJ2-7; no clear D gene. This CDR3 spans 12 amino acids. Trimming took 1 base from V and 8 from J, leaving 9 bases between them. Germline V lookup: CDR1 LNHNV, CDR2 YYDKDF (reference sequence). CDR3: CATSRVVTQQYF. The CDR3 DNA sequence: TGTGCCACCAGCAGAGTAGTGACGCAGCAGTACTTC.

The chain joins TRBV19 to TRBJ1-5; TRBD1 agrees at 9 bases. Germline CDR1 is LNHDA and CDR2 is SQIVND (reference sequence). J was trimmed by 6 bases and V by 6 bases; bases with no gene match: 12. This CDR3 is built from 16 residues. The CDR3 nucleotides are TGTGCCAGTAGCACACAGGGGGCGAGTGGGACTCAGCCCCAGCATTTT. As protein: CASSTQGASGTQPQHF.